The 19 T cell receptor beta chains in this list originate from one sample, sequenced in a study of STAT5B mutations in CD4+ large granular lymphocyte leukemia. Produced via immunoSEQ multiplex PCR; TCRdb's table is partial and in-frame only. The sample lists tens of thousands of clones, roughly 72% occurring once. Sequencing was carried out using CD4+ T cells from blood buffy coats. Receptors were obtained from a human donor in good health.

The chain is built from TRBV30 and TRBJ1-2; maybe TRBD1 (5 bases). Germline values: CDR1 GTSNPN, CDR2 SVGIG (reference sequence). There are 18 residues in the CDR3. Trimming shortened V by 3 bases and J by 0 bases, and 23 bases separated the two germline ends. CDR3 sequence (DNA): TGTGCCTGGAGCGGGATTTTGACAGCATCCATACCTAACTATGGCTACACCTTC. It encodes CAWSGILTASIPNYGYTF.

The chain employs TRBV6-5 and TRBJ2-3; 7 positions match TRBD2. Germline trimming cut 7 bases from V and 1 base from J; bases unmatched to any gene: 2. The CDR3 has 13 residues. Looked up from germline, CDR1 is MNHEY and CDR2 is SVGAGI. The CDR3 bases are TGTGCCAGCATCGCGGGGGGCACAGATACGCAGTATTTT. This encodes CASIAGGTDTQYF.

J is TRBJ2-1 and V is TRBV29-1, with D perhaps TRBD1 or TRBD2 (6 bases each). Trimming removed 7 bases from V and 6 bases from J, with 25 bases in between. Germline V gene sequence: CDR1 SQVTM, CDR2 ANQGSEA. The length of the CDR3 is 16 residues. CDR3 DNA: TGCAGCGGATCTTCGAGTGGGGGGACAAGGCTCAATGAGCAGTTCTTC. This sequence encodes CSGSSSGGTRLNEQFF.

The J gene is TRBJ2-3, the V gene TRBV11-2; no clear D. The germline V gene encodes CDR1 SGHAT and CDR2 FQNNGV. The CDR3 consists of 17 residues. The V end lost 5 bases, the J end lost 0 bases, and 18 bases lay between the germline ends. The CDR3 DNA sequence: TGTGCCAGCAGCGAATACCGGGTCCTTTCTAGCACAGATACGCAGTATTTT. Amino acids: CASSEYRVLSSTDTQYF.

This clone has only one observation. This chain connects TRBV19 to TRBJ1-2; D gene ambiguous. Looked up from germline, CDR1 is LNHDA and CDR2 is SQIVND (reference sequence). V was cut by 10 bases and J by 4 bases, with 16 bases left in between. The CDR3 spans 13 residues. CDR3 sequence reads: CATAERIRYGYTF. CDR3 bases: TGTGCCACCGCGGAGAGAATCCGCTATGGCTACACCTTC.

This clone appeared a single time. The chain recombines TRBV7-9 with TRBJ1-2; D is perhaps TRBD1 (5 bases). The CDR3 spans 14 residues. CDR1 and CDR2 from the germline V gene are SEHNR and FQNEAQ (reference sequence). Between the trimmed V and J ends, which lost 5 bases and 8 bases, there was a span of 18 bases. CDR3 protein: CASSPEGGVRGYTF. For the CDR3, the DNA is TGTGCCAGCAGCCCCGAGGGAGGGGTACGCGGCTACACCTTC.

The chain combines TRBV28 with TRBJ2-1, with TRBD1 identical over 8 bases. The germline V gene encodes CDR1 MDHEN and CDR2 SYDVKM. The trim removed 7 bases at V and 7 bases at J, leaving 9 bases unmatched. The CDR3 has 14 residues. The CDR3 sequence: CASIQGAIVNEQFF. The CDR3 nucleotides are TGTGCCAGCATTCAGGGGGCGATCGTAAATGAGCAGTTCTTC.

To note about this clone: At one of its ends the junction is not consistent with the germline gene, which may arise from a read error. This rearrangement joins TRBV7-7 to TRBJ2-5; TRBD1 might be the D (5 bases). The CDR3 consists of 13 residues. The germline CDR1 and CDR2 sequences are SSHAT and FNYEAQ (reference sequence). The CDR3 region has the DNA TGTGCTAGCAGCAGACAGTTCCAAGAGACCCAGTACTTC. Its protein is CASSRQFQETQYF.

The rearrangement joins TRBV10-3 to TRBJ1-2; D is possibly TRBD1 (5 bases). Trimming took off 7 bases at V and 8 bases at J, with 14 bases between the two ends. Germline V lookup: CDR1 ENHRY, CDR2 SYGVKD. This CDR3 has 12 amino acids. The CDR3 region is CAITQGDGGYTF. The CDR3, as DNA: TGTGCCATCACTCAAGGGGACGGGGGCTACACCTTC.

The chain joins TRBV6-1 to TRBJ1-1, with D possibly being TRBD1 (5 bases). Trimming shortened V by 4 bases and J by 1 base, and 7 bases separated the two germline ends. CDR1 and CDR2 (germline): MNHNS, SASEGT. The CDR3 extends over 13 amino acids. In DNA, the CDR3 is TGTGCCAGCAGTGCTAGGGGGAACACTGAAGCTTTCTTT. As protein: CASSARGNTEAFF.

This chain links TRBV7-2 with TRBJ1-2; the D gene is possibly TRBD1 (6 bases). V was pared by 6 bases and J by 8 bases, with 16 bases between. The CDR3 totals 13 residues. Germline V lookup: CDR1 SGHTA, CDR2 FQGNSA. CDR3 nucleotide sequence: TGTGCCAGCAGTCAACCAGGACAGCCCGGCTACACCTTC. Encoded protein: CASSQPGQPGYTF. The full variable domain, rest sourced from reference TRBV7-2 and TRBJ1-2, is GAGVSQSPSNKVTEKGKDVELRCDPISGHTALYWYRQSLGQGLEFLIYFQGNSAPDKSGLPSDRFSAERTGGSVSTLTIQRTQQEDSAVYLCASSQPGQPGYTFGSGTRLTVV.

This clone was counted a few times. V usage is TRBV6-1 and J usage is TRBJ1-1; 11 nucleotides align to TRBD1. After removal of 6 bases from V and 8 bases from J, the junction contained 11 bases not matched to a gene. The germline V gene encodes CDR1 MNHNS and CDR2 SASEGT. This CDR3 comprises 15 residues. As DNA, the CDR3 is TGTGCCAGCAGCCTTAACCCCCGGACAGGGGGCGAAGCTTTCTTT. Translating it yields CASSLNPRTGGEAFF.

The chain combines TRBV6-5 with TRBJ2-1; weak D call: TRBD2 (6 bases). The CDR3 consists of 14 residues. The V gene lost 5 bases and the J gene lost 7 bases, with 15 bases spanning the gap. The germline V gene has CDR1 MNHEY and CDR2 SVGAGI. CDR3 in amino acids: CASSIRGVRNEQFF. Here the CDR3 DNA reads TGTGCCAGCAGTATCCGCGGGGTAAGAAATGAGCAGTTCTTC.

In this sample, this clone turned up a few times. This sequence joins TRBV19 and TRBJ1-5, with 9 bases identical to TRBD1. Germline V gene data show CDR1 as LNHDA and CDR2 as SQIVND (reference sequence). The CDR3 loop spans 17 amino acids. J gave up 4 bases and V 4 bases, and 11 bases lay outside the gene matches. The CDR3 coding sequence is TGTGCCAGTAGTACGCTCCGGCCGGGACAGGGTAATCAGCCCCAGCATTTT. Translated, it gives CASSTLRPGQGNQPQHF.

Here the CDR3 reads CASSYRGPNYGYTF. CDR3 DNA: TGTGCCAGCAGCTACAGGGGTCCTAACTATGGCTACACCTTC. J is TRBJ1-2 and V is TRBV5-6; TRBD1 matches 7 bases. This CDR3 spans 14 amino acids. V trimming: 3 bases; J trimming: 0 bases; junction bases outside the gene matches: 2. Germline CDR1 SGHDT, CDR2 YYEEEE. The full variable domain, completed using reference TRBV5-6 and TRBJ1-2, is DAGVTQSPTHLIKTRGQQVTLRCSPKSGHDTVSWYQQALGQGPQFIFQYYEEEERQRGNFPDRFSGHQFPNYSSELNVNALLLGDSALYLCASSYRGPNYGYTFGSGTRLTVV.

The chain is built from TRBV6-5 and TRBJ1-6; TRBD1 matches 8 bases. V gave up 6 bases and J gave up 10 bases; unmatched junction bases: 11. The CDR3 is 15 residues long. Germline CDR1 reads MNHEY; CDR2 reads SVGAGI. CDR3 nucleotides: TGTGCCAGCAGGAAAGTGGACAGGGAGGGGTCACCCCTCCACTTT. Protein product: CASRKVDREGSPLHF.

The chain combines TRBV6-1 with TRBJ1-5; D is undetermined. This CDR3 contains 14 residues. V lost 3 bases and J 3 bases, leaving 9 bases between the germline ends. Looked up from germline, CDR1 is MNHNS and CDR2 is SASEGT. The CDR3: CASSDLTPNQPQHF. In nucleotides, the CDR3 is TGTGCCAGCAGTGATTTAACGCCCAATCAGCCCCAGCATTTT.

V and J are TRBV5-4 and TRBJ1-2, with 12 bases that match TRBD1. Germline lookup yields CDR1 SGHNT and CDR2 YYREEE (reference sequence). CDR3 length: 16 residues. V lost 4 bases, J lost 6 bases, and 10 bases stayed unmatched. The CDR3 sequence is CASSHAGTGGVNGYTF. Written as DNA, the CDR3 is TGTGCCAGCAGCCATGCTGGGACAGGGGGCGTCAATGGCTACACCTTC.

The chain uses TRBV7-6 and TRBJ2-1, with D perhaps assigned TRBD1 or TRBD2 (5 bases each). Deletions cut 1 base from V and 9 bases from J, with 10 bases between. This CDR3 contains 13 residues. CDR1 is SGHVS, CDR2 FNYEAQ, per germline. CDR3 sequence reads: CASSLGRGGEQFF. DNA for the CDR3: TGTGCCAGCAGCTTAGGTCGGGGCGGTGAGCAGTTCTTC. The full variable domain, in which reference TRBV7-6 and TRBJ2-1 provide the parts outside the CDR3, is GAGVSQSPRYKVTKRGQDVALRCDPISGHVSLYWYRQALGQGPEFLTYFNYEAQQDKSGLPNDRFSAERPEGSISTLTIQRTEQRDSAMYRCASSLGRGGEQFFGPGTRLTVL.